A selection of T cell receptor beta chains follows, all from one sample in a study of blood T cell repertoires in COVID-19. Using immunoSEQ multiplex PCR, the repertoire was profiled, and TCRdb retains in-frame clones only, with some absent. This sample has more than 200,000 clones, with approximately 86% found just once. What was sequenced was peripheral blood. The receptors stem from a man aged 30 to 39 with active or convalescent COVID-19. CDR3s include the opening cysteine and the closing phenylalanine or tryptophan. The order of the fields is D gene, V gene, clone size, J gene, CDR3 protein, CDR3 DNA. D genes are given only for firm matches. Clone sizes are given selectively: once, few, many, or a class where the clone is expanded.

-	TRBV6-2/TRBV6-3	-	TRBJ2-1	CASSGSNEQFF	TGTGCCAGCAGCGGGAGCAATGAGCAGTTCTTC
-	TRBV12-5	-	TRBJ1-1	CASGRSGWEAFF	TGTGCTAGTGGGAGGTCGGGGTGGGAAGCTTTCTTT
-	TRBV30	-	TRBJ1-1	CAWREPGTQQAFF	TGTGCCTGGAGGGAACCCGGGACACAACAAGCTTTCTTT
-	TRBV5-4	many	TRBJ1-6	CASSLRTGPGVYNSPLHF	TGTGCCAGCAGCTTGAGAACAGGCCCTGGAGTCTATAATTCACCCCTCCACTTT
-	TRBV12-3/TRBV12-4	-	TRBJ2-1	CASRSGYNEQFF	TGTGCCAGCCGGTCGGGGTACAATGAGCAGTTCTTC
TRBD1	TRBV2	-	TRBJ1-2	CASSPNRGENYGYTF	TGTGCCAGCAGCCCCAACAGGGGGGAAAACTATGGCTACACCTTC
-	TRBV4-3	few	TRBJ2-1	CASSQRLRGFGSYNEQFF	TGCGCCAGCAGCCAGAGACTTAGGGGCTTCGGATCCTACAATGAGCAGTTCTTC
TRBD1	TRBV4-3	-	TRBJ2-7	CASSHSGTGSYEQYF	TGCGCCAGCAGCCACTCCGGGACAGGGAGCTACGAGCAGTACTTC
TRBD2	TRBV9	-	TRBJ2-3	CASSPWTSGSTDTQYF	TGTGCCAGCAGCCCGTGGACTAGCGGAAGCACAGATACGCAGTATTTT
-	TRBV5-1	-	TRBJ1-2	CASSLGSRADGYTF	TGCGCCAGCAGCTTGGGGTCCAGGGCGGATGGCTACACCTTC
TRBD1	TRBV4-3	once	TRBJ1-2	CASSPTGEANYGYTF	TGCGCCAGCAGCCCGACAGGGGAAGCTAACTATGGCTACACCTTC
TRBD2	TRBV5-8	-	TRBJ2-3	CASSRVFGRGGQDTQYF	TGTGCCAGCAGCCGGGTGTTTGGGCGGGGGGGCCAAGATACGCAGTATTTT
-	TRBV4-1	-	TRBJ1-2	CASSQTIILEIQSYGYTF	TGCGCCAGCAGCCAAACCATCATTCTAGAAATCCAATCCTATGGCTACACCTTC
-	TRBV7-9	-	TRBJ1-3	CASSLAPGSGNTIYF	TGTGCCAGCAGCTTAGCTCCGGGTTCTGGAAACACCATATATTTT
-	TRBV9	few	TRBJ2-3	CASSVGGGSGDTQYF	TGTGCCAGCAGCGTAGGTGGCGGGTCGGGAGATACGCAGTATTTT
-	TRBV5-1	-	TRBJ1-1	CASSDPFGGNTEAFF	TGCGCCAGCAGTGACCCTTTCGGAGGGAATACTGAAGCTTTCTTT
-	TRBV12-2	-	TRBJ1-5	CASRFSVGTGNQPQHF	-
-	TRBV19	-	TRBJ1-1	CASSNPGGTEAFF	TGTGCCAGTAGTAACCCCGGTGGCACTGAAGCTTTCTTT
TRBD2	TRBV4-1	-	TRBJ2-7	CASSQLRGGPYEQYF	TGCGCCAGCAGCCAACTTCGCGGGGGACCCTACGAGCAGTACTTC
TRBD1	TRBV19	-	TRBJ2-3	CASGDRTYGDTQYF	TGTGCCAGCGGGGACAGGACATATGGTGATACGCAGTATTTT
TRBD1	TRBV18	-	TRBJ1-2	CASSPQGGDGYTF	TGTGCCAGCTCACCTCAGGGGGGAGATGGCTACACCTTC
-	TRBV7-8	once	TRBJ1-2	CASSLARSSGRGTPNNYGYTF	TGTGCCAGCAGCTTAGCGCGGAGTTCCGGTCGGGGGACCCCAAATAACTATGGCTACACCTTC
-	TRBV12-3/TRBV12-4	-	TRBJ2-7	CASSPPGGAQYF	TGTGCCAGCAGTCCTCCGGGGGGCGCGCAGTACTTC
-	TRBV5-1	once	TRBJ1-4	CASSLETVEKLFF	TGCGCCAGCAGCTTGGAGACAGTAGAAAAACTGTTTTTT
TRBD2	TRBV7-6	-	TRBJ2-3	CASSHDSGTSGGAVDTQYF	TGTGCCAGCAGCCACGACTCCGGGACTAGCGGGGGGGCCGTAGATACGCAGTATTTT
TRBD1	TRBV9	-	TRBJ1-6	CASSSEGTGGSPLHF	TGTGCCAGCAGCTCGGAGGGGACAGGGGGTTCACCCCTCCACTTT
TRBD1	TRBV4-1	-	TRBJ1-2	CASSQVIRMTGTGYGYTF	TGCGCCAGCAGCCAAGTAATCCGTATGACAGGGACGGGGTATGGCTACACCTTC
TRBD1	TRBV29-1	-	TRBJ1-1	CSVGQGANTEAFF	TGCAGCGTTGGACAGGGGGCGAACACTGAAGCTTTCTTT
TRBD1	TRBV6-5	-	TRBJ1-2	CASSSWTGHGYTF	TGTGCCAGCAGTTCGTGGACAGGGCATGGCTACACCTTC
TRBD2	TRBV27	-	TRBJ2-2	CASSRKGLAGAHTGELFF	TGTGCCAGCAGCCGAAAGGGACTAGCGGGGGCTCACACCGGGGAGCTGTTTTTT
TRBD1	TRBV19	-	TRBJ2-3	CASSSPRDRGRSDTQYF	TGTGCCAGTAGTAGCCCTCGGGACAGGGGGCGATCAGATACGCAGTATTTT
-	TRBV10-1	few	TRBJ2-7	CASTIIQREQYF	TGCGCCAGCACCATCATTCAGCGCGAGCAGTACTTC
-	TRBV21-1	-	TRBJ1-1	CAREDMNTEAFF	TGTGCCCGGGAGGATATGAACACTGAAGCTTTCTTT
TRBD2	TRBV5-8	-	TRBJ2-1	CASSNRGGFYNEQFF	TGTGCCAGCAGCAATCGGGGGGGTTTCTACAATGAGCAGTTCTTC
-	TRBV19	once	TRBJ1-5	CASGPSLDRGSNQPQHF	TGTGCCAGTGGCCCAAGCCTGGATAGGGGTAGCAATCAGCCCCAGCATTTT
TRBD1	TRBV7-2	-	TRBJ1-5	CASSLRQGGQPQHF	TGTGCCAGCAGCTTACGACAGGGTGGTCAGCCCCAGCATTTT
-	TRBV6-4	-	TRBJ1-1	CASSPKAQGYTEAFF	TGTGCCAGCAGCCCAAAGGCGCAGGGATACACTGAAGCTTTCTTT
-	TRBV15	-	TRBJ2-1	CATSRDRARNNEQFF	TGTGCCACCAGCAGAGACAGGGCTAGGAACAATGAGCAGTTCTTC
-	TRBV4-2	-	TRBJ1-1	CASSQGAMGYTEAFF	TGTGCCAGCAGCCAAGGGGCCATGGGCTACACTGAAGCTTTCTTT
TRBD2	TRBV14	-	TRBJ2-1	CASSGPGGAAEQFF	TGTGCCAGCAGCGGCCCCGGGGGGGCAGCTGAGCAGTTCTTC